A single sample gave rise to the 21 T cell receptor beta chains below, sequenced in a study of OX40 agonist ivuxolimab in advanced cancers. Clones were read by immunoSEQ multiplex PCR, and TCRdb kept only the in-frame ones, dropping some. The data show over 50,000 clones, around 90% seen once. The material sequenced was CD4+ or CD8+ T cells sorted from blood, taken in a trial of the OX40 agonist ivuxolimab. Receptors originate from an adult with an advanced solid tumor such as melanoma, head and neck, liver or kidney cancer.

The chain employs TRBV13 and TRBJ2-3, with D possibly TRBD1 on 5 matching bases. CDR1 and CDR2 (germline): PRHDT, FYEKMQ (reference sequence). The CDR3 runs 16 residues. Trimming removed 0 bases from V and 4 bases from J, with 14 bases in between. The CDR3 bases are TGTGCCAGCAGCTTAGGGGTCGACAGTTCGGCAGATACGCAGTATTTT. Residues: CASSLGVDSSADTQYF.

Worth noting for this clone: Mismatch with germline at one junction end may stem from a read error. The chain links TRBV28 to TRBJ1-2, with D perhaps matching TRBD1 (5 bases). The germline V gene encodes CDR1 MDHEN and CDR2 SYDVKM. CDR3 size: 12 residues. Here the CDR3 reads CASSSSVREGSF. The CDR3, as DNA: TGTGCCAGCAGTTCATCCGTTCGAGAGGGGTCATTC.

The chain employs TRBV28 and TRBJ1-4; 9 bases align to TRBD1. CDR1 and CDR2 (germline): MDHEN, SYDVKM. J was trimmed by 8 bases and V by 1 base; bases with no gene match: 2. CDR3 length equals 14 residues. In nucleotides, the CDR3 is TGTGCCAGCAGTTTATATGGGACAGGGGAAAAACTGTTTTTT. Translated, it gives CASSLYGTGEKLFF.

A single count supports this clone. CDR3 loop: CASTWTSFYEQYF. In nucleotides, the CDR3 is TGTGCCAGCACCTGGACTAGCTTCTACGAGCAGTACTTC. J is TRBJ2-7 and V is TRBV6-6; 8 nucleotides line up with TRBD2. Germline CDR1 MNHNY, CDR2 SVGAGI (reference sequence). V dropped 7 bases and J dropped 3; count of bases not matched to a gene: 5. This CDR3 has 13 amino acids.

This rearrangement joins TRBV10-3 to TRBJ2-3, with no clear D. In germline, CDR1 is ENHRY, CDR2 SYGVKD. This CDR3 is 15 amino acids long. V shed 2 bases and J shed 0 bases, with 9 bases lying between them. CDR3 coding DNA: TGTGCCATCAGTGAGGCACAGACTAGCACAGATACGCAGTATTTT. This gives the protein CAISEAQTSTDTQYF.

This chain links TRBV27 with TRBJ1-1; TRBD1 agrees at 7 bases. J gave up 5 bases and V 5 bases, and 8 bases lay outside the gene matches. The germline CDR1 and CDR2 sequences are MNHEY and SMNVEV (reference sequence). This CDR3 has 14 amino acids. The CDR3 nucleotides are TGTGCCAGCAGTGTCGACAGGGATGGGACTGAAGCTTTCTTT. Translation: CASSVDRDGTEAFF.

The genes are TRBV7-7 and TRBJ1-3; D unclear. The length of the CDR3 is 14 residues. V gave up 1 base and J gave up 0 bases, with 4 bases separating them. Germline V gene sequence: CDR1 SSHAT, CDR2 FNYEAQ (reference sequence). The CDR3 spells CASSLGGSGNTIYF. The CDR3 DNA reads as TGTGCCAGCAGCTTAGGGGGCTCTGGAAACACCATATATTTT.

This clone is categorized as medium-sized. V usage is TRBV28 and J usage is TRBJ1-5; 8 nucleotides line up with TRBD1. With 4 bases clipped from V and 11 bases from J, the junction kept 13 bases outside the gene matches. The CDR3 length is 15 residues. Germline-derived CDR1 and CDR2 are MDHEN and SYDVKM. The CDR3 loop is CASSSPGGSSVAQHF. The CDR3 DNA reads TGTGCCAGCAGTTCCCCAGGGGGCTCCAGCGTGGCCCAGCATTTT. The full variable domain, its missing parts supplied by reference TRBV28 and TRBJ1-5, is DVKVTQSSRYLVKRTGEKVFLECVQDMDHENMFWYRQDPGLGLRLIYFSYDVKMKEKGDIPEGYSVSREKKERFSLILESASTNQTSMYLCASSSPGGSSVAQHFGDGTRLSIL.

The chain joins TRBV29-1 to TRBJ1-2, with D perhaps TRBD1 (5 bases). Germline loops: CDR1 SQVTM, CDR2 ANQGSEA. The germline V and J ends were trimmed by 2 bases and 2 bases, with 6 bases remaining between them. The CDR3 extends over 12 amino acids. As DNA, the CDR3 is TGCAGCGTTGAAAAGGGGAACTATGGCTACACCTTC. As protein: CSVEKGNYGYTF.

The table lists this clone with a count of one. The chain carries TRBV13 and TRBJ2-7; possibly TRBD1 or TRBD2 for D (6 bases each). This CDR3 is 15 amino acids long. Germline CDR1 reads PRHDT; CDR2 reads FYEKMQ (reference sequence). Deletions cut 5 bases from V and 1 base from J, with 15 bases between. The CDR3 DNA sequence: TGTGCCAGCAGCCCCCACGGGGGCTTATCCTACGAGCAGTACTTC. Protein sequence: CASSPHGGLSYEQYF.

The J gene is TRBJ2-1, the V gene TRBV11-2; 7 positions agree with TRBD2. Trimming at V came to 5 bases and at J to 6 bases, leaving 13 bases not matched to a gene. The CDR3 extends over 16 amino acids. The germline V gene encodes CDR1 SGHAT and CDR2 FQNNGV. The CDR3 region has the DNA TGTGCCAGCAGCCGCCGCGGGGGACTGCTGTTCAATGAGCAGTTCTTC. Its translation: CASSRRGGLLFNEQFF.

This clone was detected only once. The chain couples TRBV6-6 to TRBJ1-5; D remains ambiguous. V lost 6 bases and J 2 bases, leaving 8 bases between the germline ends. Germline V gene lookup returns CDR1 MNHNY and CDR2 SVGAGI (reference sequence). This CDR3 comprises 13 residues. CDR3: CASSPAGNQPQHF. In DNA, the CDR3 is TGTGCCAGCAGCCCCGCTGGCAATCAGCCCCAGCATTTT.

This clone was counted once. The V and J genes are TRBV7-2 and TRBJ1-4, with D uncertain. The CDR3 totals 14 residues. CDR1 is SGHTA and CDR2 is FQGNSA in the germline V gene. V lost 0 bases to trimming and J lost 15 bases, with 17 bases between them. The CDR3 loop reads CASSLAHRWPLVFF. In DNA, the CDR3 is TGTGCCAGCAGCTTAGCGCACCGCTGGCCACTAGTGTTTTTT.

The gene calls are TRBV7-2 and TRBJ2-7; no clear D. In germline, CDR1 is SGHTA, CDR2 FQGNSA. Deletions cut 1 base from V and 7 bases from J, with 11 bases between. The CDR3 totals 13 residues. CDR3 sequence reads: CASSLESLGEQYF. The CDR3 region has the DNA TGTGCCAGCAGCTTAGAATCATTGGGTGAGCAGTACTTC. The full variable domain, completed using reference TRBV7-2 and TRBJ2-7, is GAGVSQSPSNKVTEKGKDVELRCDPISGHTALYWYRQSLGQGLEFLIYFQGNSAPDKSGLPSDRFSAERTGGSVSTLTIQRTQQEDSAVYLCASSLESLGEQYFGPGTRLTVT.

Here the CDR3 reads CASSQLDSGQATGTLHF. The CDR3, as DNA: TGTGCCAGCAGCCAACTCGATTCGGGACAGGCCACGGGGACCCTCCACTTT. The chain combines TRBV7-9 with TRBJ1-6; 8 bases line up with TRBD1. This CDR3 region has 17 residues. V lost 5 bases, J lost 14 bases, and 20 bases stayed unmatched. CDR1 and CDR2 (germline): SEHNR, FQNEAQ (reference sequence).

J is TRBJ2-5 and V is TRBV7-2, with 8 bases matching TRBD2. The J call may not be correct, given that the DNA end is closer to TRBJ2-7. The CDR3 sequence is 16 residues long. Germline CDR1 and CDR2: SGHTA and FQGNSA. DNA for the CDR3: TGTGCCAGCAGCTTAGGTAGTCGGGAGGGCCGGTACGAGCAGTACTTC. Translating it yields CASSLGSREGRYEQYF.

This chain links TRBV4-1 with TRBJ2-3; possibly TRBD1 for D (5 bases). V gave up 3 bases and J gave up 7 bases, with 17 bases separating them. The CDR3 covers 15 residues. In germline, CDR1 is MGHRA, CDR2 YSYEKL. CDR3 in DNA: TGCGCCAGCAGCCAGCAGGGTATCCCAACGTATACGCAGTATTTT. Translated: CASSQQGIPTYTQYF.

The V gene is TRBV6-5, the J gene TRBJ1-1; D possibly corresponds to TRBD1 (5 bases). Trimming cost V 8 bases and J 5 bases, with 9 bases left between them. CDR3 length: 11 residues. Germline V gene lookup returns CDR1 MNHEY and CDR2 SVGAGI. The CDR3 protein is CASGGGTEAFF. The CDR3 bases are TGTGCCAGCGGGGGGGGTACTGAAGCTTTCTTT.

The chain combines TRBV6-1 with TRBJ2-5; D gene ambiguous. Trimming removed 10 bases at V and 2 bases at J, with 5 bases between. The CDR3 runs 10 residues. CDR1 is MNHNS and CDR2 is SASEGT in the germline V gene. For the CDR3, the DNA is TGTGCCACCAAACAAGAGACCCAGTACTTC. It is translated as CATKQETQYF.

This chain uses TRBV28 with TRBJ1-1; D might be TRBD1 (5 bases). Germline values: CDR1 MDHEN, CDR2 SYDVKM. Trimming stripped 6 bases from V and 1 base from J, with 12 bases between. The CDR3 runs to 14 residues. The CDR3 protein is CASSLQQGNTEAFF. The CDR3 DNA reads as TGTGCCAGCAGCCTACAGCAGGGGAACACTGAAGCTTTCTTT.

The chain recombines TRBV5-1 with TRBJ1-1; weak D call: TRBD1 (5 bases). The CDR3 runs 16 residues. Germline V gene lookup returns CDR1 SGHRS and CDR2 YFSETQ. Deletions cut 0 bases from V and 2 bases from J, with 14 bases between. CDR3 DNA sequence: TGCGCCAGCAGCTTGGAGTCCCAGGGTGGAAACACTGAAGCTTTCTTT. This sequence encodes CASSLESQGGNTEAFF.